One and the same sample provided the 22 T cell receptor beta chains below, sequenced in a study of blood T cell repertoires in COVID-19. TCRdb keeps only in-frame clones here, not all; method: immunoSEQ multiplex PCR. Here the sample spans tens of thousands of clones, approximately 91% being singletons. Sample: peripheral blood. These receptors originate from a human donor with active COVID-19. The donor label of this sample is uncertain.

This clone was detected only once. V and J are TRBV7-9 and TRBJ1-2; 11 bases line up with TRBD1. V was clipped by 2 bases and J by 9 bases; unmatched bases: 5. Germline CDR1 reads SEHNR; CDR2 reads FQNEAQ (reference sequence). The CDR3 contains 14 residues. CDR3 in DNA: TGTGCCAGCAGCTTAAGGGGACAGGGGGTGAGCTACACCTTC. This codes for CASSLRGQGVSYTF.

This chain uses TRBV12-3 or TRBV12-4 with TRBJ2-3; D remains unclear. V gave up 7 bases and J gave up 4 bases, with 6 bases separating them. The length of the CDR3 is 11 residues. The DNA for the CDR3 is TGTGCCAGCACAAATGCAGATACGCAGTATTTT. This sequence encodes CASTNADTQYF.

The chain couples TRBV6-5 to TRBJ1-5; D call uncertain. Germline CDR1 and CDR2: MNHEY and SVGAGI. V was shortened by 6 bases and J by 4 bases, with 10 bases between the two germline ends. The CDR3 runs 13 residues. Here the CDR3 reads CASRQVNNQPQHF. The CDR3 DNA is TGTGCCAGCAGGCAGGTAAATAATCAGCCCCAGCATTTT.

V is TRBV9 and J is TRBJ2-1, with 9 bases that match TRBD2. CDR1 SGDLS and CDR2 YYNGEE come from the germline V gene. The CDR3 length is 14 residues. After removal of 5 bases from V and 3 bases from J, the junction contained 3 bases not matched to a gene. The CDR3 coding sequence is TGTGCCAGCAGTGGGACTAGCAGCTACAATGAGCAGTTCTTC. It encodes CASSGTSSYNEQFF.

The chain employs TRBV7-2 and TRBJ2-1; the match to TRBD2 covers 8 bases. After removal of 1 base from V and 2 bases from J, the junction contained 7 bases not matched to a gene. CDR1 and CDR2 from the germline V gene are SGHTA and FQGNSA. The CDR3 is made up of 17 amino acids. CDR3: CASSLGGLAGAYNEQFF. CDR3 in DNA: TGTGCCAGCAGCTTAGGAGGGCTAGCGGGTGCCTACAATGAGCAGTTCTTC.

The rearrangement links TRBV28 to TRBJ2-5; D possibly corresponds to TRBD1 (5 bases). CDR1 and CDR2 from the germline V gene are MDHEN and SYDVKM. This CDR3 region has 12 residues. Trimming removed 10 bases from V and 0 bases from J, with 9 bases in between. The chain's CDR3 is CATGIYQETQYF. CDR3 nucleotides: TGTGCCACAGGGATTTACCAAGAGACCCAGTACTTC.

The gene calls are TRBV28 and TRBJ1-2; possible D gene TRBD1, 6 bases. Germline assignment: CDR1 MDHEN and CDR2 SYDVKM. V dropped 2 bases and J dropped 4 bases, with 14 bases sitting between them. CDR3 length: 15 residues. CDR3: CASSLGFYRVYGYTF. The CDR3 DNA reads as TGTGCCAGCAGTTTAGGTTTTTACAGGGTCTATGGCTACACCTTC.

V usage is TRBV27 and J usage is TRBJ2-3; 15 nucleotides match TRBD2. In germline, CDR1 is MNHEY, CDR2 SMNVEV (reference sequence). The CDR3 is 14 amino acids. The ends lost 8 bases at V and 6 bases at J; junction bases unmatched: 3. CDR3 bases: TGTGCCAGCGGACTAGCGGGAGGGGGGGATACGCAGTATTTT. This translates into CASGLAGGGDTQYF.

This rearrangement joins TRBV21-1 to TRBJ2-7; the table's D call of TRBD1 was not tested on the DNA. TRBV21-1 is a pseudogene. CDR3 length: 14 amino acids. The CDR3 DNA reads as TGTGCCAGCAGCAAAGCAGGGGTCTCCTACGAGCAGTACTTC. It encodes CASSKAGVSYEQYF.

This clone was counted a single time. This chain links TRBV5-1 with TRBJ2-7; TRBD2 matches at 8 bases. V was pared by 0 bases and J by 3 bases, with 5 bases of the junction left unmatched. Germline V gives CDR1 SGHRS, CDR2 YFSETQ. This CDR3 contains 15 residues. The CDR3 region is CASSLEPSGSYEQYF. DNA of the CDR3: TGCGCCAGCAGCTTGGAGCCCAGCGGGAGCTACGAGCAGTACTTC.

The CDR3 spells CASSLGGQTYNEQFF. CDR3 coding DNA: TGTGCCAGCAGCTTAGGGGGACAGACATACAATGAGCAGTTCTTC. This rearrangement joins TRBV7-2 to TRBJ2-1, with TRBD1 matching over 7 bases. The CDR3 length is 15 residues. V lost 1 base and J lost 4; bases outside the gene matches: 4. Germline V lookup: CDR1 SGHTA, CDR2 FQGNSA.

V and J are TRBV5-5 and TRBJ1-5; D is uncertain. The V and J ends lost 4 bases and 4 bases respectively, with 12 bases between them. CDR3 size: 14 residues. Germline CDR1 is SGHKS and CDR2 is YYEKEE (reference sequence). The CDR3 here is CASSGGIRNQPQHF. The CDR3 region has the DNA TGTGCCAGCAGCGGAGGGATCCGAAATCAGCCCCAGCATTTT. The full variable domain, with the rest looked up from reference TRBV5-5 and TRBJ1-5, is DAGVTQSPTHLIKTRGQQVTLRCSPISGHKSVSWYQQVLGQGPQFIFQYYEKEERGRGNFPDRFSARQFPNYSSELNVNALLLGDSALYLCASSGGIRNQPQHFGDGTRLSIL.

The rearrangement joins TRBV7-2 to TRBJ2-7; maybe TRBD1 (6 bases). Between the trimmed V and J ends, which lost 5 bases and 3 bases, there was a span of 11 bases. Germline lookup yields CDR1 SGHTA and CDR2 FQGNSA. The CDR3 consists of 13 residues. DNA of the CDR3: TGTGCCAGCAGCCGAACAGGGATCTACGAGCAGTACTTC. Translated: CASSRTGIYEQYF.

This rearrangement joins TRBV5-4 to TRBJ1-1; D is possibly TRBD1 (6 bases). The ends were cut back, 5 bases at V and 3 bases at J, with 17 bases in the middle. This CDR3 is built from 15 residues. Germline V lookup: CDR1 SGHNT, CDR2 YYREEE (reference sequence). The CDR3 DNA sequence: TGTGCCAGCAGTCGGGGGGCGGGAAGAGACACTGAAGCTTTCTTT. Its translation is CASSRGAGRDTEAFF.

V is TRBV20-1 and J is TRBJ1-5; no clear D. This CDR3 is 11 amino acids long. Germline V gene sequence: CDR1 DFQATT, CDR2 SNEGSKA (reference sequence). Trimming removed 2 bases from V and 7 bases from J, with 6 bases in between. Here the CDR3 reads CSARRGQPQHF. CDR3 DNA: TGCAGTGCTAGAAGAGGGCAGCCCCAGCATTTT.

This clone occurred a few times. J is TRBJ2-2 and V is TRBV7-6; maybe TRBD2 (5 bases). CDR3 length equals 12 residues. Per the germline V gene, CDR1 is SGHVS and CDR2 is FNYEAQ. V dropped 5 bases and J dropped 5 bases, with 6 bases sitting between them. As DNA, the CDR3 is TGTGCCAGCAGCCCGGGGACCGGGGAGCTGTTTTTT. Protein product: CASSPGTGELFF.

The chain employs TRBV30 and TRBJ1-2; D is uncertain. V lost 4 bases to trimming and J lost 6 bases, with 15 bases between them. This CDR3 region has 13 residues. Germline-derived CDR1 and CDR2 are GTSNPN and SVGIG (reference sequence). CDR3 in DNA: TGTGCCTGGAACGTACCCACGGCGGATGGCTACACCTTC. This codes for CAWNVPTADGYTF.

V is TRBV5-1 and J is TRBJ2-5, with 12 bases matching TRBD2. Germline CDR1 SGHRS, CDR2 YFSETQ. The V segment lost 0 bases and the J segment 5 bases; nucleotides outside the gene matches: 5. The CDR3 runs to 16 residues. This chain's CDR3 is CASSLGLAGVMETQYF. In DNA, the CDR3 is TGCGCCAGCAGCTTGGGACTAGCGGGAGTAATGGAGACCCAGTACTTC.

This chain joins TRBV7-9 and TRBJ1-6, with a tentative D call TRBD1 (6 bases). This CDR3 is built from 17 residues. Germline values: CDR1 SEHNR, CDR2 FQNEAQ (reference sequence). Trimming shortened V by 5 bases and J by 4 bases, and 18 bases separated the two germline ends. CDR3 loop: CASSPGQISTYNSPLHF. The DNA of the CDR3 is TGTGCCAGCAGCCCTGGACAGATCTCTACTTATAATTCACCCCTCCACTTT.

This clone was picked up one time. The chain recombines TRBV10-1 with TRBJ2-7; TRBD1 aligns across 7 bases. The CDR3 covers 14 residues. V was pared by 3 bases and J by 4 bases, with 6 bases of the junction left unmatched. Looked up from germline, CDR1 is WNHNN and CDR2 is SYGVQD (reference sequence). The CDR3 DNA is TGCGCCAGCAGTGACCAAGGGGGCTCTTACGAGCAGTACTTC. It translates to CASSDQGGSYEQYF.

The genes are TRBV6-6 and TRBJ2-7; 7 nucleotides match TRBD1. J lost 10 bases, V lost 4 bases, and 13 bases had no gene match. The germline V gene has CDR1 MNHNY and CDR2 SVGAGI (reference sequence). The CDR3 sequence is 14 residues long. CDR3 in DNA: TGTGCCAGCAGTTCCGGACAGGTTTCGAACGGACAGTACTTC. It encodes CASSSGQVSNGQYF.

The rearrangement joins TRBV4-1 to TRBJ1-5; perhaps TRBD1 as D (5 bases). CDR1 MGHRA and CDR2 YSYEKL come from the germline V gene. The CDR3 totals 16 residues. Trimming pared 0 bases from V and 1 base from J, leaving 10 bases between. CDR3 loop: CASSQDYRLSNQPQHF. The CDR3 DNA reads as TGCGCCAGCAGCCAAGATTACAGGCTGAGCAATCAGCCCCAGCATTTT.